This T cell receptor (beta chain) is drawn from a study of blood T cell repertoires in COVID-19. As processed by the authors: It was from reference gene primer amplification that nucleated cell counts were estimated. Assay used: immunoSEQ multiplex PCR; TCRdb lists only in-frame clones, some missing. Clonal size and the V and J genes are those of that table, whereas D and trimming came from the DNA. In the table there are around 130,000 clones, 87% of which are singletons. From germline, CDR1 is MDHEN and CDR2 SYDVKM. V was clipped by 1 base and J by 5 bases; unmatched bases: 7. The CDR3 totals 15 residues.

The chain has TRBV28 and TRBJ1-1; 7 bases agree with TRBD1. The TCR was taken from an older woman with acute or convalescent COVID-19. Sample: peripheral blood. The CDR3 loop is CASSLLRGQGTEAFF. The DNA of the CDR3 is TGTGCCAGCAGTTTATTGAGGGGGCAGGGAACTGAAGCTTTCTTT.